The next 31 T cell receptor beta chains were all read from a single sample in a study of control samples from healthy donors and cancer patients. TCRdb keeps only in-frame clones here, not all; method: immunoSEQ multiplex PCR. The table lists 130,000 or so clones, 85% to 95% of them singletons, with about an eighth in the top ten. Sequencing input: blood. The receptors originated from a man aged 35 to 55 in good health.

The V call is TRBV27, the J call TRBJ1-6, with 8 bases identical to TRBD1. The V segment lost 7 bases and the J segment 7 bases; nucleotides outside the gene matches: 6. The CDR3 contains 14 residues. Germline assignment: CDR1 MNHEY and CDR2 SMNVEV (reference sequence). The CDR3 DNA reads TGTGCCAGCACTATTACAGGGGGGAATTCACCCCTCCACTTT. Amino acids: CASTITGGNSPLHF.

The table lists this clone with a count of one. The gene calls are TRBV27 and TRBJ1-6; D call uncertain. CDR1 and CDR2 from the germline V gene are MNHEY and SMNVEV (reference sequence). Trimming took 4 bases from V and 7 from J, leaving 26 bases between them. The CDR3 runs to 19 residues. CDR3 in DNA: TGTGCCAGCAGTTCCCGCGGTAGTACGGCCAGGTATATGAATTCACCCCTCCACTTT. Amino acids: CASSSRGSTARYMNSPLHF.

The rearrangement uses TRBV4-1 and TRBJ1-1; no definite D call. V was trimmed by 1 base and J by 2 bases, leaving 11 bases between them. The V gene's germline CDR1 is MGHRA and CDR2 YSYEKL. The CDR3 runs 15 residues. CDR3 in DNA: TGCGCCAGCAGCCAAGGGCACACTCCTAACACTGAAGCTTTCTTT. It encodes CASSQGHTPNTEAFF.

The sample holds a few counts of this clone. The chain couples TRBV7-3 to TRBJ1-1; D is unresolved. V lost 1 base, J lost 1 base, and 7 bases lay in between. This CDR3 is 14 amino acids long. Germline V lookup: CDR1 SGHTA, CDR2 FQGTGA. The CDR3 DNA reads TGTGCCAGCAGCTTAATGGGTCAGAACACTGAAGCTTTCTTT. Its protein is CASSLMGQNTEAFF.

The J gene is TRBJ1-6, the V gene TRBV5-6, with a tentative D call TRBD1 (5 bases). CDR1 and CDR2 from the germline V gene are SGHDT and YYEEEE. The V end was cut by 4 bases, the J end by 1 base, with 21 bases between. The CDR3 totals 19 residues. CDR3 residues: CASSRLTGGRGSYNSPLHF. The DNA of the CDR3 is TGTGCCAGCAGCCGCTTAACGGGTGGGAGGGGATCCTATAATTCACCCCTCCACTTT.

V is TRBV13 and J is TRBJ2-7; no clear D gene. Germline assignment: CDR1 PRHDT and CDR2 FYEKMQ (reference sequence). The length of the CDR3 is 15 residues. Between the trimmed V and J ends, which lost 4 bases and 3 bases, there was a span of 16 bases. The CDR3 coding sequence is TGTGCCAGCAGCTCACGGGCCCTACAACACTACGAGCAGTACTTC. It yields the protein CASSSRALQHYEQYF. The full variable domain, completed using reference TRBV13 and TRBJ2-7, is AAGVIQSPRHLIKEKRETATLKCYPIPRHDTVYWYQQGPGQDPQFLISFYEKMQSDKGSIPDRFSAQQFSDYHSELNMSSLELGDSALYFCASSSRALQHYEQYFGPGTRLTVT.

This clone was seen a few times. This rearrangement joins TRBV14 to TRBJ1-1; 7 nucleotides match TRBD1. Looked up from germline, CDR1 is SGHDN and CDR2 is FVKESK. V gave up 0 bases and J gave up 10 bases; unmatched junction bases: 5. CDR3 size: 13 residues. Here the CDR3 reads CASSQDLEGAAFF. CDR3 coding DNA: TGTGCCAGCAGCCAAGACCTGGAGGGGGCAGCTTTCTTT.

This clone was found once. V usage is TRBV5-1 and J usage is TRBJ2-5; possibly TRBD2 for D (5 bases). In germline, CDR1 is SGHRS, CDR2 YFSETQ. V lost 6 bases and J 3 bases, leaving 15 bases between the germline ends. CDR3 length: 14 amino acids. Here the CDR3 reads CASNKALGEETQYF. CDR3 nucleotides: TGCGCCAGCAACAAGGCCCTCGGGGAAGAGACCCAGTACTTC.

CDR3 in amino acids: CASPSGQFKETQYF. The CDR3 coding sequence is TGTGCCAGCCCTTCGGGACAGTTTAAAGAGACCCAGTACTTC. The chain links TRBV6-5 to TRBJ2-5; 7 bases fit TRBD1. V was clipped by 8 bases and J by 3 bases; unmatched bases: 9. The CDR3 runs 14 residues. The germline V gene encodes CDR1 MNHEY and CDR2 SVGAGI.

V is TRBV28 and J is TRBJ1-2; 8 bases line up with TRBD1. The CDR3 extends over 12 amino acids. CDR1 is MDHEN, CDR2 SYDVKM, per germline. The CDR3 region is CAVRQGTYGYTF. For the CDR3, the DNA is TGTGCGGTCAGACAGGGGACGTATGGCTACACCTTC.

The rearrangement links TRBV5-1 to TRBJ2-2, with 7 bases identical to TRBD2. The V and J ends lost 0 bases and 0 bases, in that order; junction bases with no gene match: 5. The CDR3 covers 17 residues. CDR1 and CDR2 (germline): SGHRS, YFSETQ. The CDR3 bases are TGCGCCAGCAGCTTGGTTCCTAGCGGAGCGAACACCGGGGAGCTGTTTTTT. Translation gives CASSLVPSGANTGELFF.

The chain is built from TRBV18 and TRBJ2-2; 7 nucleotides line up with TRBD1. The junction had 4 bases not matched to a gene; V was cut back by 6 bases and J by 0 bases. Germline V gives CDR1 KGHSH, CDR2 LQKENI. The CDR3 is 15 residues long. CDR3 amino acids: CASSRDSANTGELFF. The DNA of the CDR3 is TGTGCCAGCTCCCGGGACAGCGCGAACACCGGGGAGCTGTTTTTT.

The CDR3 spells CASSGNPGQVTDTQYF. The CDR3 DNA reads as TGTGCCAGCAGTGGTAATCCGGGACAGGTCACGGATACGCAGTATTTT. The chain combines TRBV2 with TRBJ2-3; 8 nucleotides align to TRBD1. V trimming: 4 bases; J trimming: 6 bases; junction bases outside the gene matches: 12. Germline loops: CDR1 SNHLY, CDR2 FYNNEI. CDR3 length: 16 amino acids.

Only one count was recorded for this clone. CDR3 sequence reads: CASSEEVGSSPLHF. CDR3 DNA: TGTGCCAGCAGTGAAGAGGTTGGGAGTTCACCCCTCCACTTT. The chain is built from TRBV6-1 and TRBJ1-6; D ambiguous. CDR1 and CDR2 from the germline V gene are MNHNS and SASEGT. There are 14 residues in the CDR3. V gave up 1 base and J gave up 9 bases, with 10 bases separating them.

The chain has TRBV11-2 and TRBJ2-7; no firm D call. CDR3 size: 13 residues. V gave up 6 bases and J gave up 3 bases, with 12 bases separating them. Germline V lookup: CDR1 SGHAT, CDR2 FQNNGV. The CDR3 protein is CASRYGTIYEQYF. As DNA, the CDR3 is TGTGCCAGCAGGTACGGAACAATCTACGAGCAGTACTTC.

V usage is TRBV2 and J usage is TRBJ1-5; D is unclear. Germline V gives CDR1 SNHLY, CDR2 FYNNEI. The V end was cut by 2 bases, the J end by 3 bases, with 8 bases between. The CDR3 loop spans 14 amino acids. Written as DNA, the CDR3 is TGTGCCAGCAGTGAACGGGCACTCAATCAGCCCCAGCATTTT. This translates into CASSERALNQPQHF.

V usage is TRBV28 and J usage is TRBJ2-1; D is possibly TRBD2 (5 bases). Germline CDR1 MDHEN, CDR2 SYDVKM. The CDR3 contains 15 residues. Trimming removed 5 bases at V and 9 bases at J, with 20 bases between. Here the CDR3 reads CASSRTSFSGGEQFF. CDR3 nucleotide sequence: TGTGCCAGCAGTCGAACTAGTTTCAGCGGTGGTGAGCAGTTCTTC. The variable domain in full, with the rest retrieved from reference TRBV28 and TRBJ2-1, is DVKVTQSSRYLVKRTGEKVFLECVQDMDHENMFWYRQDPGLGLRLIYFSYDVKMKEKGDIPEGYSVSREKKERFSLILESASTNQTSMYLCASSRTSFSGGEQFFGPGTRLTVL.

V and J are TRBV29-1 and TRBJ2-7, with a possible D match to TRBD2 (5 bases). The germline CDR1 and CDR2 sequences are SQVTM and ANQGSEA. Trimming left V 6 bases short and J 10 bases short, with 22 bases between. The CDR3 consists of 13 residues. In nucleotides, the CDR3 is TGCAGCGTGGGCCCCCGACTACGTGAGTTACAGTACTTC. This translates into CSVGPRLRELQYF.

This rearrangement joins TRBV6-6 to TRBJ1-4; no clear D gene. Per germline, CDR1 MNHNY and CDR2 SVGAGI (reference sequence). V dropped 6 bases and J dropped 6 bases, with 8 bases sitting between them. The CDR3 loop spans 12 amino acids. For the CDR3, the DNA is TGTGCCAGCAGCGAAAGGGATGAAAAACTGTTTTTT. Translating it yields CASSERDEKLFF.

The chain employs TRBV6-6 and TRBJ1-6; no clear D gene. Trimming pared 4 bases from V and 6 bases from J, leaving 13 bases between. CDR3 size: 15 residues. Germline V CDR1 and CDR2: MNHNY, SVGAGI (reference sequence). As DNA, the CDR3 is TGTGCCAGCAGTTTCTCAACCTCGGGTAATTCACCCCTCCACTTT. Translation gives CASSFSTSGNSPLHF.

CDR3 in amino acids: CASSQDKTRALNSPLHF. The DNA of the CDR3 is TGCGCCAGCAGCCAAGATAAGACGAGGGCCTTGAATTCACCCCTCCACTTT. This chain joins TRBV4-1 and TRBJ1-6; the D is unclear. The V end was cut by 0 bases, the J end by 7 bases, with 16 bases between. The CDR3 extends over 17 amino acids. Germline V gene sequence: CDR1 MGHRA, CDR2 YSYEKL.

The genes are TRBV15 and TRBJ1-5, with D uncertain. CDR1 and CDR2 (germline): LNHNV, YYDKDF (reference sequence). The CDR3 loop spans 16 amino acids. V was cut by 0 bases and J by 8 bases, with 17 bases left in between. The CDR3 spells CATSRDRSPPWEPQHF. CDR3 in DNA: TGTGCCACCAGCAGAGATCGCAGTCCCCCCTGGGAGCCCCAGCATTTT.

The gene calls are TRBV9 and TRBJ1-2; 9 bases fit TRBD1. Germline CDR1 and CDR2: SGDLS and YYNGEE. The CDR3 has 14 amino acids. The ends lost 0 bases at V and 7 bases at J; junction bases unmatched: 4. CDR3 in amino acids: CASSVARTGVGYTF. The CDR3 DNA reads TGTGCCAGCAGCGTAGCCCGGACAGGGGTTGGCTACACCTTC.

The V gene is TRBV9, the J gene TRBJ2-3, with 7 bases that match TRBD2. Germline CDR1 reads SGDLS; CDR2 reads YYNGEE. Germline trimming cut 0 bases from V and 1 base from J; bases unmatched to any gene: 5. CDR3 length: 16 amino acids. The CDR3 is CASSVGSSGRTDTQYF. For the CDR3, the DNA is TGTGCCAGCAGCGTAGGGTCTAGCGGACGCACAGATACGCAGTATTTT.

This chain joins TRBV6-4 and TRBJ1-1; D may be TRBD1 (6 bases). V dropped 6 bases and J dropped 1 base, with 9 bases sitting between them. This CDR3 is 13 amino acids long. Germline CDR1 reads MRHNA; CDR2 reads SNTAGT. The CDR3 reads CASREGQNTEAFF. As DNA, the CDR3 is TGTGCCAGCAGGGAGGGACAGAACACTGAAGCTTTCTTT.

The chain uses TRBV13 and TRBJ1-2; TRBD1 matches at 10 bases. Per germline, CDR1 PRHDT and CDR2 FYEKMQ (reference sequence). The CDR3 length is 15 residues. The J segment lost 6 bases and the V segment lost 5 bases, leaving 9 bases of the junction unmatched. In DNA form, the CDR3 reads TGTGCCAGCAGCCCTCTAGGGACAGGGGACGATGGCTACACCTTC. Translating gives CASSPLGTGDDGYTF. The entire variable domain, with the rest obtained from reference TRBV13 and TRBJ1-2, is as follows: AAGVIQSPRHLIKEKRETATLKCYPIPRHDTVYWYQQGPGQDPQFLISFYEKMQSDKGSIPDRFSAQQFSDYHSELNMSSLELGDSALYFCASSPLGTGDDGYTFGSGTRLTVV.

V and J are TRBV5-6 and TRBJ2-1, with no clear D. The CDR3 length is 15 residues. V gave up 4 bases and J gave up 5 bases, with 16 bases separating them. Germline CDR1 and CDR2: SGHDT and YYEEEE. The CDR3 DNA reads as TGTGCCAGCAGCCCCCAAGGTCGGTGGCACAATGAGCAGTTCTTC. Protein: CASSPQGRWHNEQFF.

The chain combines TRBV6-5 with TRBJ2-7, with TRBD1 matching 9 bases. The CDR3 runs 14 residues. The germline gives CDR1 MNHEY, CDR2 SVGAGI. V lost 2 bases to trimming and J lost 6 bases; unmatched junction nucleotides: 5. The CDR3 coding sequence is TGTGCCAGCAGTTACAACAGGGGGCGAGTCGAGCAGTACTTC. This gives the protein CASSYNRGRVEQYF.

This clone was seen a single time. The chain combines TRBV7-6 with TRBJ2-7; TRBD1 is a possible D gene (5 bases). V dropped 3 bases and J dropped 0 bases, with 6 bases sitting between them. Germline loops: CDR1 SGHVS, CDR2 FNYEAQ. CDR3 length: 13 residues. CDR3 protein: CASSFGASYEQYF. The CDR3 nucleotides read TGTGCCAGCAGCTTTGGGGCCTCCTACGAGCAGTACTTC. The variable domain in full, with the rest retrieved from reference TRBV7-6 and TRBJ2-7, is GAGVSQSPRYKVTKRGQDVALRCDPISGHVSLYWYRQALGQGPEFLTYFNYEAQQDKSGLPNDRFSAERPEGSISTLTIQRTEQRDSAMYRCASSFGASYEQYFGPGTRLTVT.

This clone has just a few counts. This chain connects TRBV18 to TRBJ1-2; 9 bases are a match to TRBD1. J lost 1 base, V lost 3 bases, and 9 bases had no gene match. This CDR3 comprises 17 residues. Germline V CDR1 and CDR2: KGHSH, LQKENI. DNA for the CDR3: TGTGCCAGCTCACCTTCGGGACAGGGAACTCTTAACTATGGCTACACCTTC. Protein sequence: CASSPSGQGTLNYGYTF.

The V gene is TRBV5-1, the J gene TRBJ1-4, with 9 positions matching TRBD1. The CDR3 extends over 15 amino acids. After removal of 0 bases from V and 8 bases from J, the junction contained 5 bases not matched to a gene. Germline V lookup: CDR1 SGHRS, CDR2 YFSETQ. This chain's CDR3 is CASSLDGTGHEKLFF. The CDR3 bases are TGCGCCAGCAGCTTGGACGGGACAGGGCACGAAAAACTGTTTTTT.